These 11 T cell receptor beta chains share one sample of origin, sequenced in a study of long-term antiretroviral therapy in people with HIV. Researchers ran immunoSEQ v3.0 at survey level. Method: immunoSEQ multiplex PCR; TCRdb's copy keeps in-frame clones and lacks some. This table has 17,000 or so clones, 78% appearing once. Sequenced here: unsorted PBMCs, sampled approximately 3.4 years after starting antiretroviral therapy. These receptors came from a woman between 35 and 50 years old with HIV.

The rearrangement joins TRBV5-1 to TRBJ2-5; 10 bases agree with TRBD2. Germline V gene lookup returns CDR1 SGHRS and CDR2 YFSETQ. With 6 bases clipped from V and 4 bases from J, the junction kept 12 bases outside the gene matches. This CDR3 contains 16 residues. The DNA of the CDR3 is TGCGCCAGCACTACTGGGGCTAGCGGGGGTGTAGAGACCCAGTACTTC. It encodes CASTTGASGGVETQYF.

V and J are TRBV5-1 and TRBJ2-3; 8 bases agree with TRBD2. V gave up 4 bases and J gave up 4 bases; unmatched junction bases: 2. Looked up from germline, CDR1 is SGHRS and CDR2 is YFSETQ. The CDR3 covers 13 residues. The CDR3 coding sequence is TGCGCCAGCAGCGTAGCGGGGCCAGATACGCAGTATTTT. Protein: CASSVAGPDTQYF. Drawing the rest from reference TRBV5-1 and TRBJ2-3, the complete variable domain is KAGVTQTPRYLIKTRGQQVTLSCSPISGHRSVSWYQQTPGQGLQFLFEYFSETQRNKGNFPGRFSGRQFSNSRSEMNVSTLELGDSALYLCASSVAGPDTQYFGPGTRLTVL.

J is TRBJ2-7 and V is TRBV2; 10 bases are shared with TRBD2. The trim removed 4 bases at V and 3 bases at J, leaving 6 bases unmatched. Germline V gene sequence: CDR1 SNHLY, CDR2 FYNNEI. The CDR3 runs 15 residues. The chain's CDR3 is CASSGSGGASYEQYF. The CDR3 coding sequence is TGTGCCAGCAGTGGAAGCGGGGGGGCCAGCTACGAGCAGTACTTC. Filled out from reference TRBV2 and TRBJ2-7, the complete variable domain reads EPEVTQTPSHQVTQMGQEVILRCVPISNHLYFYWYRQILGQKVEFLVSFYNNEISEKSEIFDDQFSVERPDGSNFTLKIRSTKLEDSAMYFCASSGSGGASYEQYFGPGTRLTVT.

The V gene is TRBV18, the J gene TRBJ2-1; D is unresolved. CDR1 is KGHSH, CDR2 LQKENI, per germline. V was pared by 5 bases and J by 10 bases, with 21 bases between. The CDR3 covers 15 residues. CDR3 coding DNA: TGTGCCAGCTCATTCAATACCCGCCGTGGAGAGGAGCAGTTCTTC. It codes for CASSFNTRRGEEQFF.

The rearrangement links TRBV9 to TRBJ1-4; D gene uncertain. Germline CDR1 SGDLS, CDR2 YYNGEE. Trimming took off 4 bases at V and 6 bases at J, with 19 bases between the two ends. The CDR3 runs 16 residues. Here the CDR3 reads CASSPRSKTRDEKLFF. Written as DNA, the CDR3 is TGTGCCAGCAGCCCCCGGTCGAAAACAAGGGATGAAAAACTGTTTTTT.

In DNA, the CDR3 is TGTGCCAGCAGCCTACAGACAGGGTTTGGCACTGAAGCTTTCTTT. Translating gives CASSLQTGFGTEAFF. The genes are TRBV7-2 and TRBJ1-1, with TRBD1 identical over 7 bases. Germline trimming cut 5 bases from V and 4 bases from J; bases unmatched to any gene: 10. The CDR3 length is 15 residues. The germline gives CDR1 SGHTA, CDR2 FQGNSA.

A note on this clone: At the DNA level, this CDR3 is encoded by other sequences in the same sample as well. V is TRBV6-5 and J is TRBJ1-6; no clear D gene. The CDR3 contains 13 residues. The germline gives CDR1 MNHEY, CDR2 SVGAGI. V was shortened by 2 bases and J by 10 bases, with 9 bases between the two germline ends. The CDR3 reads CASSYGPLSPLHF. The CDR3 DNA reads TGTGCCAGCAGTTACGGGCCACTCTCACCCCTCCACTTT.

In its sample, this clone was seen a few times. The chain uses TRBV18 and TRBJ1-4, with D hard to call. From germline, CDR1 is KGHSH and CDR2 LQKENI. The germline V and J ends were trimmed by 4 bases and 8 bases, with 23 bases remaining between them. CDR3 length: 17 residues. CDR3 sequence reads: CASSQERLSGVEEKLFF. The CDR3 DNA reads as TGTGCCAGCTCACAGGAACGGTTATCTGGGGTTGAGGAAAAACTGTTTTTT.

The chain recombines TRBV18 with TRBJ1-3; D unresolved. Trimming took off 5 bases at V and 4 bases at J, with 15 bases between the two ends. The CDR3 has 15 residues. Germline CDR1 reads KGHSH; CDR2 reads LQKENI. The CDR3 loop reads CASSFSQPRGNTIYF. The CDR3 nucleotides are TGTGCCAGCTCATTCTCTCAGCCCCGGGGAAACACCATATATTTT. The complete variable domain, with remaining parts taken from reference TRBV18 and TRBJ1-3, reads NAGVMQNPRHLVRRRGQEARLRCSPMKGHSHVYWYRQLPEEGLKFMVYLQKENIIDESGMPKERFSAEFPKEGPSILRIQQVVRGDSAAYFCASSFSQPRGNTIYFGEGSWLTVV.

The chain combines TRBV18 with TRBJ1-2; TRBD1 agrees at 7 bases. From germline, CDR1 is KGHSH and CDR2 LQKENI. Trimming at V came to 6 bases and at J to 1 base, leaving 5 bases not matched to a gene. The CDR3 has 14 residues. CDR3 sequence: CASSRDSRNYGYTF. The CDR3 DNA is TGTGCCAGCTCCCGGGACAGCCGTAACTATGGCTACACCTTC.

The CDR3 DNA is TGCAGCGCTCACACAGGGGAAAAGACCCAGTACTTC. It is translated as CSAHTGEKTQYF. The rearrangement links TRBV29-1 to TRBJ2-5; 7 positions match TRBD1. Germline V gene data show CDR1 as SQVTM and CDR2 as ANQGSEA. The trim removed 7 bases at V and 6 bases at J, leaving 8 bases unmatched. The CDR3 covers 12 residues.